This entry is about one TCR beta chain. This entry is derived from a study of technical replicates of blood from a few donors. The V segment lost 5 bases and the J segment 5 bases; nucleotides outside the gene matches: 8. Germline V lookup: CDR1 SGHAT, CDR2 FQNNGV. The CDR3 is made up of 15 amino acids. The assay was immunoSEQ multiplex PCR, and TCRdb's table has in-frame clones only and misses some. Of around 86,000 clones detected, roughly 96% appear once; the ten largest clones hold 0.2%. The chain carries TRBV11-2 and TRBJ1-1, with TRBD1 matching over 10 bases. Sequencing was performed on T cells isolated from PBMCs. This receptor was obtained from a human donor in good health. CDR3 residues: CASSTRQGAHTEAFF. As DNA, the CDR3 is TGTGCCAGCAGCACCCGACAGGGGGCGCATACTGAAGCTTTCTTT.